The 8 T cell receptor beta chains below were found in one sample sequenced in a study of Graves' ophthalmopathy and Graves' hyperthyroidism. RNA transcripts yielded amplified TCR beta CDR3 regions. First-round RT-PCR with HTBI primers preceded a second-round multiplex PCR. TCRdb independently ran MiXCR on the multiplex PCR reads; one entry per CDR3 protein. This table has 500,000 to 600,000 distinct CDR3 sequences, just under 40% appearing once. Sequences were obtained from peripheral blood or thyroid tissue (not recorded which). The receptors come from an adult man with Graves' hyperthyroidism.

This clonotype was counted at least ten times. This chain uses TRBV12-3 or TRBV12-4 with TRBJ2-7; TRBD1 is a possible D gene (6 bases). This CDR3 region has 14 residues. Trimming removed 1 base at V and 4 bases at J, with 11 bases between. DNA of the CDR3: TGTGCCAGCAGTTTAGGGTCGAGGGGGTACGAGCAGTACTTC. Residues: CASSLGSRGYEQYF.

There are many counts of this clonotype. This sequence joins TRBV29-1 and TRBJ2-6; TRBD1 agrees at 9 bases. Germline values: CDR1 SQVTM, CDR2 ANQGSEA. This CDR3 contains 18 residues. Trimming cost V 0 bases and J 0 bases; bases outside gene matches: 6. The CDR3 coding sequence is TGCAGCGTTGAAGAAGGGGACAGGGCCAGCTCTGGGGCCAACGTCCTGACTTTC. It is translated as CSVEEGDRASSGANVLTF.

This clonotype was found many times. The rearrangement links TRBV2 to TRBJ1-6; 9 nucleotides agree with TRBD1. The V gene end was trimmed by 6 bases and the J gene end by 11 bases; junction bases not matched to a gene: 5. CDR1 SNHLY and CDR2 FYNNEI come from the germline V gene. The CDR3 runs 13 residues. The CDR3 DNA sequence: TGTGCCAGCAGCGGACAGGGGTTCCCACCCCTCCACTTT. It encodes CASSGQGFPPLHF.

Turning to this clonotype: A read error may be the cause here, since a much bigger clone is one base away. The V and J genes are TRBV2 and TRBJ2-7, with no clear D. This CDR3 has 17 amino acids. From germline, CDR1 is SNHLY and CDR2 FYNNEI. In DNA form, the CDR3 reads TGTGCCAGCAGTTACTCGCCGTTAGGGATGGGCTCCTACGGGCAGTACTTC. This sequence encodes CASSYSPLGMGSYGQYF.

For this clonotype: At one end the junction does not follow the germline gene, possibly because of a read error. The genes are TRBV5-1 and TRBJ2-6; D may be TRBD2 (7 bases). Germline loops: CDR1 SGHRS, CDR2 YFSETQ. The CDR3 consists of 15 residues. CDR3 amino acids: CASSLWGEGGDVLTF. In DNA, the CDR3 is TGTGCCAGCAGCTTATGGGGGGAGGGGGGCGACGTCCTGACTTTC.

This clonotype appeared many times. The J gene is TRBJ1-2, the V gene TRBV9, with D unclear. Between the trimmed V and J ends, which lost 3 bases and 14 bases, there was a span of 14 bases. The CDR3 is 11 residues long. Germline V gene data show CDR1 as SGDLS and CDR2 as YYNGEE. The CDR3 region is CASSGNAGPTF. The CDR3 DNA is TGTGCCAGCAGCGGTAACGCAGGCCCTACCTTC.

This clonotype occurred many times. The gene calls are TRBV7-8 and TRBJ2-2, with 7 bases identical to TRBD2. Germline V CDR1 and CDR2: SGHVS, FQNEAQ. The trim removed 3 bases at V and 7 bases at J, leaving 2 bases unmatched. This CDR3 is 13 amino acids long. The CDR3 loop reads CASSFRTSGELFF. CDR3 DNA: TGTGCCAGCAGCTTCCGGACTAGCGGGGAGCTGTTTTTT.

The chain uses TRBV20-1 and TRBJ2-5; 7 bases line up with TRBD2. The J call may be faulty, since TRBJ2-1 better matches the DNA end. The CDR3 extends over 14 amino acids. The germline CDR1 and CDR2 sequences are DFQATT and SNEGSKA (reference sequence). CDR3 amino acids: CSASGGRVNNEQFF. CDR3 DNA: TGCAGTGCTAGTGGAGGGAGGGTAAACAATGAGCAGTTCTTC.